This T cell receptor beta chain was captured by sequencing in a study of OX40 agonist ivuxolimab in advanced cancers. Study-level information: Antecedent anti-PD-1, anti-PD-L1 or anti-CTLA-4 therapy was permissible, with approximately 44% having received some.

This clone was detected once. Its specificity is not known. Some clones are missing from TCRdb's copy, which holds only in-frame ones; the method was immunoSEQ multiplex PCR. The table lists fewer than 95,000 clones, under 90% of them singletons. Overall study results and limits: Those patients achieving a partial response at 0.1-3.0 mg/kg showed among the lowest clonal expansion. By week 6 at 0.1 to 3.0 mg/kg, blood CD4+ and CD8+ T cells had expanded clonally.

The CDR3 runs 16 residues. The germline gives CDR1 KGHSH, CDR2 LQKENI. Trimming left V 2 bases short and J 5 bases short, with 18 bases between. The sample in question was CD4+ or CD8+ T cells sorted from blood, obtained in a trial of the OX40 agonist ivuxolimab. J is TRBJ1-2 and V is TRBV18; D gene unclear. The TCR comes from an adult with an advanced solid tumor such as melanoma, head and neck, liver or kidney cancer. Written as DNA, the CDR3 is TGTGCCAGCTCACCAATGGAGGGTTTATCCAGTTATGGCTACACCTTC. It is translated as CASSPMEGLSSYGYTF.